This T cell receptor (beta chain) appears in the sequencing data of a study of blood T cell repertoires in COVID-19. Overall study: PBMCs, B-cell-depleted T cells, or T cells were the source of the cDNA or gDNA that made up the material.

V shed 7 bases and J 8 bases; nucleotides not matched to a gene: 6. This CDR3 is built from 14 residues. Germline CDR1 SNHLY, CDR2 FYNNEI. Participants had their cohort set by participant-reported clinical history. Profiled with immunoSEQ multiplex PCR; TCRdb holds only in-frame clones, not every one. Among a few hundred thousand clones, about 80% were seen once, and the ten largest hold around 3.7%. This TCR came from a man between 50 and 59 years old who had recovered from COVID-19. This sequence joins TRBV2 and TRBJ2-1; 12 bases agree with TRBD1. The sequencing input was PBMCs or T cells enriched from blood (not recorded which). In nucleotides, the CDR3 is TGTGCCAGCACTCCCGGGACAGGGGGCGATGAGCAGTTCTTC. Residues: CASTPGTGGDEQFF.